Listed below are T cell receptor beta chains from one sample, sequenced in a study of CD8 T cells in ankylosing spondylitis. One entry per CDR3 protein results from TCRdb running MiXCR on the 5' RACE reads. Of some 840,000 distinct CDR3 sequences detected, about an eighth appear once; the ten largest clones hold approximately 0.46%. Sequences were obtained from blood, either unsorted or a sorted T cell fraction (not recorded which). These receptor sequences come from a male donor with ankylosing spondylitis. The conserved cysteine and the conserved F or W are not part of the CDR3 here. Each record gives: J gene, V gene, CDR3 protein.

>TRBJ1-1|TRBV20-1
SATRPGNLEAF
>TRBJ2-2|TRBV11-3
ASSPGTAVAGELF
>TRBJ2-7|TRBV6-2/TRBV6-3
ASSSVGEQY
>TRBJ1-1|TRBV29-1
SVGLQLRLTEAF
>TRBJ1-5|TRBV20-1
SAVADTNQPQH
>TRBJ1-6|TRBV12-3/TRBV12-4
ASSLGRAGILH
>TRBJ1-4|TRBV12-3/TRBV12-4
ASSLGGAGVEEKLF
>TRBJ1-5|TRBV12-3/TRBV12-4
ASSLSYSNQPQH
>TRBJ1-2|TRBV29-1
SVDGGRGGYT
>TRBJ1-2|TRBV9
ASRTGTGGYT
>TRBJ2-1|TRBV7-2
ASSLFTARANEQF
>TRBJ2-5|TRBV12-3/TRBV12-4
ASRMSGPETQY
>TRBJ1-2|TRBV25-1
ASSDTRETKEGYT
>TRBJ1-3|TRBV12-3/TRBV12-4
ASRWGTPSSGNTIY
>TRBJ1-4|TRBV20-1
SARDRTGNEKLF
>TRBJ1-5|TRBV15
ATSSQTGFNQPQH
>TRBJ1-2|TRBV20-1
SARDRKYGYT
>TRBJ2-3|TRBV29-1
SVDPRDDTQY
>TRBJ2-1|TRBV20-1
SARAWRGGRNNEQF
>TRBJ2-5|TRBV6-1
ASSGTPPGLAGDAETQY